This TCR beta chain was captured by sequencing in a study of beta chain features in type 1 diabetes. Study details: Healthy donors resembled patients in age, gender and cell yields.

This clone was detected only a few times. Its antigen is undetermined. Expressed TCRB transcripts got sequenced, as all isolated RNA was reverse transcribed. The repertoire was sequenced with immunoSEQ multiplex PCR; TCRdb's copy has only in-frame clones and lacks some. The sample has under 250,000 clones; about 30% are singletons. General study points: The study found fewer insertions and more deletions at VDJ junctions in type 1 diabetes patients. Researchers reported that naive, central memory and Treg TCRB repertoires appeared more similar in patients than in healthy donors.

Material: central memory CD4+ T cells from blood. The sequence was obtained from a man aged 25-45 years in good health.

The CDR3 sequence: CASSLRAAVHEQFF. As DNA, the CDR3 is TGTGCCAGCAGCTTAAGGGCAGCGGTGCATGAGCAGTTCTTC. The V call is TRBV13, the J call TRBJ2-1; possible D gene TRBD2, 5 bases. Trimming removed 2 bases at V and 8 bases at J, with 13 bases between. The CDR3 contains 14 residues. Germline CDR1 PRHDT, CDR2 FYEKMQ (reference sequence).